The rows below give T cell receptor beta chains drawn from one sample of a study of blood T cells in healthy people across ages. TCRdb passed the 5' RACE reads through MiXCR, listing each CDR3 protein once. The sample lists 1.5 million to 2 million distinct CDR3 sequences; roughly 27% were seen once. The sample comprised blood. These receptors were taken from a woman aged 25 to 39 in good health. Both conserved end residues are part of each CDR3. D genes are given only for firm matches. Where a row states a size, it is once, few, many or the class of an expanded clone; other rows omit it.

clone size: few; D gene: TRBD2; J gene: TRBJ2-7; V gene: TRBV20-1; CDR3 protein: CSADSPGLAGVGEQYF; CDR3 DNA: TGCAGTGCTGACAGTCCGGGACTAGCGGGAGTCGGCGAGCAGTACTTC
clone size: few; D gene: NA; J gene: TRBJ2-1; V gene: TRBV2; CDR3 protein: CASSGTGVLNEQFF; CDR3 DNA: TGTGCCAGCAGTGGGACGGGAGTTCTCAATGAGCAGTTCTTC
clone size: few; D gene: TRBD2; J gene: TRBJ2-3; V gene: TRBV2; CDR3 protein: CASSDPRGGDTQYF; CDR3 DNA: TGTGCCAGCAGTGACCCCCGGGGGGGAGATACGCAGTATTTT
clone size: many; D gene: NA; J gene: TRBJ2-1; V gene: TRBV10-3; CDR3 protein: CAISGNGENEQFF; CDR3 DNA: TGTGCCATCAGTGGGAACGGGGAGAATGAGCAGTTCTTC
clone size: NA; D gene: TRBD1; J gene: TRBJ2-7; V gene: TRBV7-9; CDR3 protein: CASSPTGDTYEQDF; CDR3 DNA: TGTGCCAGCAGCCCCACAGGGGACACCTACGAGCAGGACTTC
clone size: NA; D gene: NA; J gene: TRBJ1-2; V gene: TRBV28; CDR3 protein: CASKQGARGYTF; CDR3 DNA: TGTGCCAGCAAACAGGGTGCCCGAGGCTACACCTTC
clone size: few; D gene: NA; J gene: TRBJ2-3; V gene: TRBV9; CDR3 protein: CASSVEGSGPDTQYF; CDR3 DNA: TGTGCCAGCAGCGTAGAGGGATCCGGTCCTGATACGCAGTATTTT
clone size: NA; D gene: TRBD1; J gene: TRBJ1-4; V gene: TRBV4-3; CDR3 protein: CASSQFPRTGDGEKLFF; CDR3 DNA: TGCGCCAGCAGCCAATTCCCCCGGACAGGGGACGGTGAAAAACTGTTTTTT
clone size: many; D gene: NA; J gene: TRBJ2-5; V gene: TRBV20-1; CDR3 protein: CSARDRGLETQYF; CDR3 DNA: TGCAGTGCTAGAGATCGTGGATTGGAGACCCAGTACTTC
clone size: few; D gene: NA; J gene: TRBJ1-4; V gene: TRBV5-1; CDR3 protein: CASSSWTTGNNEKLFF; CDR3 DNA: TGCGCCAGCAGCTCATGGACTACAGGAAATAATGAAAAACTGTTTTTT
clone size: NA; D gene: NA; J gene: TRBJ2-7; V gene: TRBV5-1; CDR3 protein: CASSFPPTRKQYF; CDR3 DNA: TGCGCCAGCAGCTTCCCCCCCACTCGGAAGCAGTACTTC
clone size: NA; D gene: NA; J gene: TRBJ2-1; V gene: TRBV28; CDR3 protein: CASSFYICSAPGSSYNEQYF; CDR3 DNA: NA
clone size: few; D gene: NA; J gene: TRBJ2-7; V gene: TRBV20-1; CDR3 protein: CSARETRNEQYF; CDR3 DNA: TGCAGTGCTAGGGAGACTAGAAACGAGCAGTACTTC
clone size: NA; D gene: TRBD1; J gene: TRBJ1-6; V gene: TRBV5-1; CDR3 protein: CASSEGQGAFSPLHF; CDR3 DNA: TGCGCCAGCAGCGAGGGACAGGGGGCTTTTTCACCCCTCCACTTT
clone size: few; D gene: TRBD1; J gene: TRBJ1-2; V gene: TRBV20-1; CDR3 protein: CSARDQAWTGEGGYTF; CDR3 DNA: TGCAGTGCTAGAGATCAGGCGTGGACAGGGGAGGGTGGCTACACCTTC
clone size: many; D gene: TRBD1; J gene: TRBJ2-7; V gene: TRBV20-1; CDR3 protein: CSARRTGSPYEQYF; CDR3 DNA: TGCAGTGCCAGAAGGACAGGGTCCCCCTACGAGCAGTACTTC
clone size: NA; D gene: NA; J gene: TRBJ1-4; V gene: TRBV4-1; CDR3 protein: CASSQTITGRGEKLFF; CDR3 DNA: TGCGCCAGCAGCCAAACTATCACAGGGCGGGGGGAAAAACTGTTTTTT
clone size: NA; D gene: NA; J gene: TRBJ2-3; V gene: TRBV30; CDR3 protein: CAWSVGQSLYTQYF; CDR3 DNA: TGTGCCTGGAGTGTGGGTCAATCTCTGTATACGCAGTATTTT
clone size: NA; D gene: TRBD2; J gene: TRBJ2-6; V gene: TRBV12-3/TRBV12-4; CDR3 protein: CASSRWTSGNMWTSGANVPTF; CDR3 DNA: TGTGCCAGCAGCCGATGGACTAGCGGTAATATGTGGACATCTGGGGCCAACGTCCCAACTTTC
clone size: NA; D gene: NA; J gene: TRBJ1-4; V gene: TRBV12-3/TRBV12-4; CDR3 protein: CASSLARGRESRRLFF; CDR3 DNA: TGTGCCAGCAGTTTAGCGCGGGGCAGGGAGTCTCGGCGGCTGTTTTTT
clone size: NA; D gene: TRBD1; J gene: TRBJ2-4; V gene: TRBV12-3/TRBV12-4; CDR3 protein: CASSFRPGQGMFGKNIQYF; CDR3 DNA: TGTGCCAGCAGTTTCCGGCCGGGACAGGGGATGTTTGGCAAAAACATTCAGTACTTC
clone size: many; D gene: NA; J gene: TRBJ2-7; V gene: TRBV7-6; CDR3 protein: CASSHRDEQYF; CDR3 DNA: TGTGCCAGCAGCCACAGGGACGAGCAGTACTTC
clone size: NA; D gene: NA; J gene: TRBJ2-3; V gene: TRBV27; CDR3 protein: CASSFVSLRGADTQYF; CDR3 DNA: TGTGCCAGCAGTTTTGTGAGCTTGAGGGGCGCAGATACGCAGTATTTT
clone size: few; D gene: NA; J gene: TRBJ1-1; V gene: TRBV5-1; CDR3 protein: CASSRGGRMNTEAFF; CDR3 DNA: TGCGCCAGCAGCCGGGGCGGGCGGATGAACACTGAAGCTTTCTTT
clone size: few; D gene: NA; J gene: TRBJ2-3; V gene: TRBV5-1; CDR3 protein: CASSPRQGGSTDTQYF; CDR3 DNA: TGCGCCAGCAGTCCTCGGCAGGGCGGGAGCACAGATACGCAGTATTTT
clone size: NA; D gene: NA; J gene: TRBJ1-1; V gene: TRBV7-2; CDR3 protein: CACSLAAVRGGVAFF; CDR3 DNA: TGTGCCTGCAGCTTAGCTGCCGTCAGGGGAGGGGTAGCTTTCTTT
clone size: many; D gene: TRBD2; J gene: TRBJ2-7; V gene: TRBV7-9; CDR3 protein: CASSATSAAYEQYF; CDR3 DNA: TGTGCCAGCAGCGCCACTAGCGCGGCCTACGAGCAGTACTTC
clone size: many; D gene: NA; J gene: TRBJ1-2; V gene: TRBV18; CDR3 protein: CASSPGQGGYTF; CDR3 DNA: TGTGCCAGCAGCCCGGGGCAGGGCGGCTACACCTTC
clone size: NA; D gene: NA; J gene: TRBJ2-3; V gene: TRBV9; CDR3 protein: CASSPRERRTDTQYF; CDR3 DNA: TGTGCCAGCAGTCCACGGGAGCGCCGCACAGATACGCAGTATTTT
clone size: NA; D gene: NA; J gene: TRBJ1-1; V gene: TRBV29-1; CDR3 protein: CSVAEGQNTEAFF; CDR3 DNA: TGCAGCGTTGCCGAGGGACAGAACACTGAAGCTTTCTTT
clone size: once; D gene: TRBD2; J gene: TRBJ2-1; V gene: TRBV7-2; CDR3 protein: CASSALAGGINEQFF; CDR3 DNA: TGTGCCAGCAGCGCACTAGCGGGGGGTATCAATGAGCAGTTCTTC